Presented here are 9 T cell receptor beta chains from one specimen sequenced in a study of shared T cell receptors in the human thymus. The assay was immunoSEQ multiplex PCR, and TCRdb's table has in-frame clones only and misses some. The top ten clones hold around 0.019% of a sample with about 380,000 clones, approximately 95% of them seen once. The material sequenced was thymocytes. The receptors stem from a human donor.

A single count supports this clone. The chain links TRBV5-1 to TRBJ1-2; 8 bases line up with TRBD1. Trimming took 3 bases from V and 6 from J; bases not matched to a gene: 13. The CDR3 sequence is 16 residues long. Germline CDR1 reads SGHRS; CDR2 reads YFSETQ. The CDR3 DNA is TGCGCCAGCAGCTCTCCAAATAGACAGGGGACAGATGGCTACACCTTC. This sequence encodes CASSSPNRQGTDGYTF.

This chain uses TRBV28 with TRBJ1-2; D gene unclear. Between the trimmed V and J ends, which lost 0 bases and 4 bases, there was a span of 12 bases. The CDR3 has 15 residues. Germline V gene lookup returns CDR1 MDHEN and CDR2 SYDVKM. The CDR3 DNA reads as TGTGCCAGCAGTTTATGGGGCGTTCCGGGCTATGGCTACACCTTC. Its translation: CASSLWGVPGYGYTF.

This chain uses TRBV28 with TRBJ2-1; 10 nucleotides align to TRBD1. Germline loops: CDR1 MDHEN, CDR2 SYDVKM. V lost 6 bases and J lost 4; bases outside the gene matches: 3. The CDR3 covers 14 residues. In nucleotides, the CDR3 is TGTGCCAGCAGAGGGGGACAGGGGTACAATGAGCAGTTCTTC. Amino acids: CASRGGQGYNEQFF.

The chain recombines TRBV5-1 with TRBJ2-3; TRBD2 agrees at 7 bases. This CDR3 region has 16 residues. Germline-derived CDR1 and CDR2 are SGHRS and YFSETQ. V trimming: 4 bases; J trimming: 8 bases; junction bases outside the gene matches: 16. Here the CDR3 DNA reads TGCGCCAGCAGCCATCAGCGGGATTGGGCCCCGACTACGCAGTATTTT. As protein: CASSHQRDWAPTTQYF.

The chain employs TRBV9 and TRBJ1-4; D possibly corresponds to TRBD1 (5 bases). Trimming left V 2 bases short and J 4 bases short, with 9 bases between. The CDR3 runs 14 residues. Germline V gene sequence: CDR1 SGDLS, CDR2 YYNGEE. The CDR3 DNA sequence: TGTGCCAGCAGCGTTGACAGCTATAATGAAAAACTGTTTTTT. It translates to CASSVDSYNEKLFF.

V gene TRBV25-1 combines with J gene TRBJ1-1; D is unresolved. This CDR3 is built from 15 residues. V dropped 0 bases and J dropped 6 bases, with 14 bases sitting between them. Germline V gives CDR1 MGHDK, CDR2 SYGVNS. CDR3: CASSEYPKPQAEAFF. CDR3 DNA: TGTGCCAGCAGTGAATACCCCAAGCCCCAGGCTGAAGCTTTCTTT.

CDR3 amino acids: CASSLTRMADTQYF. The CDR3 DNA reads as TGTGCCAGCAGTTTAACGAGGATGGCAGATACGCAGTATTTT. The chain carries TRBV28 and TRBJ2-3; D remains unclear. V dropped 2 bases and J dropped 4 bases, with 10 bases sitting between them. Germline CDR1 MDHEN, CDR2 SYDVKM. The length of the CDR3 is 14 residues.

This clone was picked up a small number of times. The J gene is TRBJ1-2, the V gene TRBV28, with D possibly matching TRBD1 (6 bases). Germline assignment: CDR1 MDHEN and CDR2 SYDVKM. The CDR3 extends over 14 amino acids. The V end was cut by 6 bases, the J end by 3 bases, with 14 bases between. CDR3: CASRPPGQDYGYTF. CDR3 sequence (DNA): TGTGCCAGCAGACCACCGGGACAAGACTATGGCTACACCTTC.

The genes are TRBV27 and TRBJ1-4, with D hard to call. V dropped 3 bases and J dropped 2 bases, with 7 bases sitting between them. The V gene's germline CDR1 is MNHEY and CDR2 SMNVEV (reference sequence). There are 14 residues in the CDR3. The DNA for the CDR3 is TGTGCCAGCAGTTTGGGTGGGACTAATGAAAAACTGTTTTTT. The encoded protein is CASSLGGTNEKLFF.